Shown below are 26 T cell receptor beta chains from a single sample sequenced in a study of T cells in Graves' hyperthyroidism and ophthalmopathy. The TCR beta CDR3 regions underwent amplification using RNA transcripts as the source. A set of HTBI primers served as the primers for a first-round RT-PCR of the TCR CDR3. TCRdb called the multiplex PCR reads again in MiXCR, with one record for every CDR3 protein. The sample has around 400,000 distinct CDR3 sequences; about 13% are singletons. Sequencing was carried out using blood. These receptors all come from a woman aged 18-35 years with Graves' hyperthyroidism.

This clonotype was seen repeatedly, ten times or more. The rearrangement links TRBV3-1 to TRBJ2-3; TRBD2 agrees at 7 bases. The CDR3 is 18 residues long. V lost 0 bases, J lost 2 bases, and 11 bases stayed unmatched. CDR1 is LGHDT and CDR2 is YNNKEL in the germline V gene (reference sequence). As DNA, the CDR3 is TGTGCCAGCAGCCAAGATTGGTCGAGCGGGACCCCCACAGATACGCAGTATTTT. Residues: CASSQDWSSGTPTDTQYF.

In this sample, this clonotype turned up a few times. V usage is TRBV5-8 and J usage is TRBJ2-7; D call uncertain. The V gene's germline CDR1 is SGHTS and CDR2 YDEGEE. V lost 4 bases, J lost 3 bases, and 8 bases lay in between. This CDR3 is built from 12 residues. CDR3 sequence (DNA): TGTGCCAGCAGCCTAACGAACTACGAGCAGTACTTC. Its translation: CASSLTNYEQYF.

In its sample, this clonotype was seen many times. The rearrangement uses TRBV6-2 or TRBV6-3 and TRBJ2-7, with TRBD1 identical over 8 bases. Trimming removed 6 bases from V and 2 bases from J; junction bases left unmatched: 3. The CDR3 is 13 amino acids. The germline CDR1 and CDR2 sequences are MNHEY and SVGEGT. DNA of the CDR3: TGTGCCAGCAGCCCGGACAGGGCCTACGAGCAGTACTTC. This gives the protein CASSPDRAYEQYF.

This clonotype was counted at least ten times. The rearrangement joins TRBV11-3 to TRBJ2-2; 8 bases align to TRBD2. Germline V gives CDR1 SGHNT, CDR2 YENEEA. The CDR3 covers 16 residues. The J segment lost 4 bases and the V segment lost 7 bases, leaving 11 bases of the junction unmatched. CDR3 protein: CASTPGSGLATGELFF. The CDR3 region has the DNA TGTGCCAGCACCCCCGGTAGCGGACTAGCCACCGGGGAGCTGTTTTTT.

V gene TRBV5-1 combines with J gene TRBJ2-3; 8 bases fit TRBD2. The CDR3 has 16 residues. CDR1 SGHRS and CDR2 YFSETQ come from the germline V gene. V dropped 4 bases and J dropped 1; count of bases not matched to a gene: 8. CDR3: CASSVFTSGGTDTQYF. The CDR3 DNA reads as TGCGCCAGCAGCGTCTTCACTAGCGGCGGCACAGATACGCAGTATTTT.

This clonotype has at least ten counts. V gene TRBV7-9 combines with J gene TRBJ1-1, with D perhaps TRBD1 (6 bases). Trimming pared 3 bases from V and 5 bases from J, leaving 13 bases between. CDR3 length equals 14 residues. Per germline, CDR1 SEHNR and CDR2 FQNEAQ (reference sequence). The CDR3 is CASSFGGGRTEAFF. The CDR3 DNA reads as TGTGCCAGCAGCTTTGGAGGGGGAAGGACTGAAGCTTTCTTT.

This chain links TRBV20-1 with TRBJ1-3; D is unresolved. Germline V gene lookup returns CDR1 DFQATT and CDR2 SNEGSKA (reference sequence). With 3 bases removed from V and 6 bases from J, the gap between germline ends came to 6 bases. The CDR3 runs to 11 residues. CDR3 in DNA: TGCAGTGCTAGTCCTCTAAACACCATATATTTT. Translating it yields CSASPLNTIYF.

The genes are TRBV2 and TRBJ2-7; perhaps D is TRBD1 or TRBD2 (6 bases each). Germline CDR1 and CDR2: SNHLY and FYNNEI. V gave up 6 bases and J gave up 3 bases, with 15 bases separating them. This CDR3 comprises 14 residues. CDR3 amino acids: CASREGVLVYEQYF. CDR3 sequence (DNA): TGTGCCAGCAGGGAGGGGGTCTTGGTCTACGAGCAGTACTTC.

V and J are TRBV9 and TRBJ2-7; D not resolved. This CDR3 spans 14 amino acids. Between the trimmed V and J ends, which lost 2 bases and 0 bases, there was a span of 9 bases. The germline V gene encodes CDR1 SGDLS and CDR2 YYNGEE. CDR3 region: CASSVQDGSYEQYF. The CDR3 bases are TGTGCCAGCAGCGTCCAAGACGGCTCCTACGAGCAGTACTTC.

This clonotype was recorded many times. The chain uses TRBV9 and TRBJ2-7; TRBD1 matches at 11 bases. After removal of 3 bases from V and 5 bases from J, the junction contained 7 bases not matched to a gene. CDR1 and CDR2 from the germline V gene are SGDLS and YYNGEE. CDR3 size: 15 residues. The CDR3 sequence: CASSGGTGGINEQYF. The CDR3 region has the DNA TGTGCCAGCAGCGGCGGGACAGGGGGGATCAACGAGCAGTACTTC.

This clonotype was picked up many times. For the CDR3, the DNA is TGTGCCAGTAGTATCCCCAGGCGCCCCTACGAGCAGTACTTC. It yields the protein CASSIPRRPYEQYF. V gene TRBV19 combines with J gene TRBJ2-7, with unresolved D. With 3 bases removed from V and 2 bases from J, the gap between germline ends came to 11 bases. The CDR3 extends over 14 amino acids. CDR1 LNHDA and CDR2 SQIVND come from the germline V gene (reference sequence).

CDR3 in DNA: TGTGCCAGCAGCTTCCGGGACAGTCTTGCTAGCACAGATACGCAGTATTTT. Translating it yields CASSFRDSLASTDTQYF. This sequence joins TRBV9 and TRBJ2-3, with TRBD1 matching 7 bases. Trimming took 4 bases from V and 0 from J; bases not matched to a gene: 11. The CDR3 totals 17 residues. Germline CDR1 reads SGDLS; CDR2 reads YYNGEE.

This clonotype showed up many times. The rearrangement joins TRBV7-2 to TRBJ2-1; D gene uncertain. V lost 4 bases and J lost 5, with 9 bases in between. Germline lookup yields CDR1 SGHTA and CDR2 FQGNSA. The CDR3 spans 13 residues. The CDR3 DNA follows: TGTGCCAGCAGCTCCGGGCCCCACAATGAGCAGTTCTTC. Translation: CASSSGPHNEQFF.

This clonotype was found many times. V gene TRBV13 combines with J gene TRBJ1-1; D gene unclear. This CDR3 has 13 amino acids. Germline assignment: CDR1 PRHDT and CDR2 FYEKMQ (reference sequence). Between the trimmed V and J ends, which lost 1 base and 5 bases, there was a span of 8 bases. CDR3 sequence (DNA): TGTGCCAGCAGCTTAGTAGGGATGACTGAAGCTTTCTTT. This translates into CASSLVGMTEAFF.

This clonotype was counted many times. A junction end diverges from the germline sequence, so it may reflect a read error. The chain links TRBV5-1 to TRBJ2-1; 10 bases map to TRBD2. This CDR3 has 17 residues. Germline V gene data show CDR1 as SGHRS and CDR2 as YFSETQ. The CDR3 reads CASSVGLAANVYNERFF. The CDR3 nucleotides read TGCGCCAGCAGCGTAGGACTAGCGGCAAACGTTTACAATGAGCGGTTCTTC.

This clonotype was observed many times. CDR3 sequence reads: CASSSNPGLKIYTEAFF. The CDR3 DNA follows: TGTGCCAGCAGTTCAAATCCGGGACTAAAAATATACACTGAAGCTTTCTTT. The genes are TRBV28 and TRBJ1-1; maybe TRBD1 (5 bases). V gave up 4 bases and J gave up 3 bases, with 21 bases separating them. Per germline, CDR1 MDHEN and CDR2 SYDVKM. This CDR3 spans 17 amino acids. Combining the CDR3 with reference TRBV28 and TRBJ1-1 gives the whole variable domain DVKVTQSSRYLVKRTGEKVFLECVQDMDHENMFWYRQDPGLGLRLIYFSYDVKMKEKGDIPEGYSVSREKKERFSLILESASTNQTSMYLCASSSNPGLKIYTEAFFGQGTRLTVV.

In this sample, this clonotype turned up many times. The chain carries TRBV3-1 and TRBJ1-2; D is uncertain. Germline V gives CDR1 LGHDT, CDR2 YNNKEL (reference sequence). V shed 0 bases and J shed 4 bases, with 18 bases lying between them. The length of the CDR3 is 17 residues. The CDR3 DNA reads TGTGCCAGCAGCCAAGAAGAACAAGTCAGCTATTCCTATGGCTACACCTTC. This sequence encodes CASSQEEQVSYSYGYTF.

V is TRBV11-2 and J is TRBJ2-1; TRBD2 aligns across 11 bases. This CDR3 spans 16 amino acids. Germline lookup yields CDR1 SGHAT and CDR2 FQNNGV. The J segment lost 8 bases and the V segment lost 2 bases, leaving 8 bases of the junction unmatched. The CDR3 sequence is CASSLSLAGGGDEQFF. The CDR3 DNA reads TGTGCCAGCAGCTTAAGCCTAGCGGGGGGCGGCGATGAGCAGTTCTTC.

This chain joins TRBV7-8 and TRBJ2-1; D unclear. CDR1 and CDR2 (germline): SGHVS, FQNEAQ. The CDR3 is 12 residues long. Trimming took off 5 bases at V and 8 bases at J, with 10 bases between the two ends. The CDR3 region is CASSPRRDEQFF. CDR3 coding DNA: TGTGCCAGCAGCCCACGACGGGATGAGCAGTTCTTC.

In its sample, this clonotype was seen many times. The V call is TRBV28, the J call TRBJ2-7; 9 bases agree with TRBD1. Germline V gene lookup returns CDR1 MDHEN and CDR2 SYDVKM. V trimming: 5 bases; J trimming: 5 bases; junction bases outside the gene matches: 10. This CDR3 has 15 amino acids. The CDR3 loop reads CASSPRDRVKNEQYF. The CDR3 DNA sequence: TGTGCCAGCAGTCCCCGGGACAGGGTTAAAAACGAGCAGTACTTC.

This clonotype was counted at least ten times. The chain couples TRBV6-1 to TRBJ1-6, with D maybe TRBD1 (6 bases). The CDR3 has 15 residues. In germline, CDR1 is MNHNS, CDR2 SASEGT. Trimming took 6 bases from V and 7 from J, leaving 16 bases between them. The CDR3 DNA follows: TGTGCCAGCAGCCGAGAGGGGGTAGGGAATTCACCCCTCCACTTT. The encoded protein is CASSREGVGNSPLHF.

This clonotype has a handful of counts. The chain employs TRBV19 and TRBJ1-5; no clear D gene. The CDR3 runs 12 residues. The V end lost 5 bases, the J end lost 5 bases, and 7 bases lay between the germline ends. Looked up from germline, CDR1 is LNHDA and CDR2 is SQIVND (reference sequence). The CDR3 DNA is TGTGCCAGTAGTCCTAATGATCAGCCCCAGCATTTT. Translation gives CASSPNDQPQHF.

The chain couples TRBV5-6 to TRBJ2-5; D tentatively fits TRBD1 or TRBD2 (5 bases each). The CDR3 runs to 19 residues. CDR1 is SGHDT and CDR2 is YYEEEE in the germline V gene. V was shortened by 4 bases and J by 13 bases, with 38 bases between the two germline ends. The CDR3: CASSVTGAFPTMLSKVLYF. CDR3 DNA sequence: TGTGCCAGCAGCGTGACCGGGGCCTTCCCTACCATGCTGTCCAAGGTTTTGTACTTC.

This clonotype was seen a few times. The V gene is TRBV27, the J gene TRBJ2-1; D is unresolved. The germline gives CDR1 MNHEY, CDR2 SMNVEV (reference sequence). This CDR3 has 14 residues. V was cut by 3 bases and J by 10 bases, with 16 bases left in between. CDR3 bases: TGTGCCAGCAGTTTTCTTCCGAGAACAATGGAGCAGTTCTTC. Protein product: CASSFLPRTMEQFF.

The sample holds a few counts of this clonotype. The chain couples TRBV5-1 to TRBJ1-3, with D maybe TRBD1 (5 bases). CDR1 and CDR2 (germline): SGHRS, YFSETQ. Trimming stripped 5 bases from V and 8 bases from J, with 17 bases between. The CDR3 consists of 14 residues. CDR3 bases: TGCGCCAGCAGAGCGGACATTGGATCCGACACCATATATTTT. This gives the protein CASRADIGSDTIYF.

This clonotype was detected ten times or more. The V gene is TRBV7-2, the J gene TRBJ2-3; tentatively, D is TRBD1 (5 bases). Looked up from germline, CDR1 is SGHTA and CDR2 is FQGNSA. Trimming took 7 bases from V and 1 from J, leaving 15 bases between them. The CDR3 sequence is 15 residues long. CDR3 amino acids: CASTLRARGTDTQYF. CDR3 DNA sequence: TGTGCCAGCACCCTTAGAGCCAGGGGCACAGATACGCAGTATTTT.